This T cell receptor (beta chain) comes out of a study of cytomegalovirus exposure and HLA in healthy donors. Study conclusions and caveats: TCR beta V- and J-gene trimming, according to a later analysis, was linked to a missense DCLRE1C variant. By a later analysis, the bulk of CMV-associated TCR beta chains appeared HLA-restricted. A cluster of highly shared sequence variants was likely a sequencing artifact.

Concerning this clone: What it binds is not known.

Every donor was a healthy person donating bone marrow. Vbeta (60) and Jbeta (13) primers were used in the PCR. Profiled with immunoSEQ multiplex PCR; TCRdb holds only in-frame clones, not every one. Among over 150,000 clones listed, 80% were seen once. The J segment lost 6 bases and the V segment lost 4 bases, leaving 6 bases of the junction unmatched. CDR3 length: 14 amino acids. From germline, CDR1 is SGHRS and CDR2 YFSETQ. The V gene is TRBV5-1, the J gene TRBJ2-2, with 7 bases aligning to TRBD1. Sequenced: PBMCs. The receptor comes from a man aged 25-45 years in good health and CMV-seropositive. In DNA, the CDR3 is TGCGCCAGCAGCAGAACAGGGGTCGCCGGGGAGCTGTTTTTT. It yields the protein CASSRTGVAGELFF.